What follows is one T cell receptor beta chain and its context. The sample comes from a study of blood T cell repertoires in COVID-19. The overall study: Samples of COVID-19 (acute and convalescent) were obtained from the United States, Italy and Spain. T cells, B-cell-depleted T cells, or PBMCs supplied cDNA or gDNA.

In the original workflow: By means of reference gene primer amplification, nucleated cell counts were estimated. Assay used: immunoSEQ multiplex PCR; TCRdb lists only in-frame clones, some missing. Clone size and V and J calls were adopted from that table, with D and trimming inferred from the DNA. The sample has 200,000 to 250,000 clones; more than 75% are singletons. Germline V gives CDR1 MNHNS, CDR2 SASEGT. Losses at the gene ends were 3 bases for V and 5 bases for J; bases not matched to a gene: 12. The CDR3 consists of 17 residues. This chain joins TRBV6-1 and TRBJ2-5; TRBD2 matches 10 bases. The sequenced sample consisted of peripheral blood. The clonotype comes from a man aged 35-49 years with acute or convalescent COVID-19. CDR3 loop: CASSEASGGTQGETQYF. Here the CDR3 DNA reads TGTGCCAGCAGTGAGGCTAGCGGGGGTACACAGGGGGAGACCCAGTACTTC.